Shown below are 5 T cell receptor beta chains from a single sample sequenced in a study of CD8 T cells in ankylosing spondylitis. Using its own MiXCR run on the 5' RACE reads, TCRdb lists one record per CDR3 protein. The data hold 340,000 or so distinct CDR3 sequences, with 14% to 15% observed a single time. Sequencing input: blood, either unsorted or a sorted T cell fraction (not recorded which). These TCRs come from a male donor with ankylosing spondylitis or in good health (not recorded which).

This clonotype showed up just a few times. This chain connects TRBV7-2 to TRBJ2-5; TRBD2 agrees at 14 bases. Losses at the gene ends were 5 bases for V and 5 bases for J; bases not matched to a gene: 10. The CDR3 is made up of 17 amino acids. The V gene's germline CDR1 is SGHTA and CDR2 FQGNSA. CDR3 DNA: TGTGCCAGCAGCCCCCCCGGGACTAGCGGGAGTGTTGAGACCCAGTACTTC. Its translation: CASSPPGTSGSVETQYF.

The chain has TRBV29-1 and TRBJ1-3; TRBD1 might be the D (5 bases). The CDR3 contains 13 residues. V was cut by 7 bases and J by 0 bases, with 10 bases left in between. The V gene's germline CDR1 is SQVTM and CDR2 ANQGSEA. The CDR3 DNA sequence: TGCAGCGCCTTGGGGCGCTCTGGAAACACCATATATTTT. This gives the protein CSALGRSGNTIYF.

The J gene is TRBJ1-6, the V gene TRBV5-1; 7 bases line up with TRBD1. Trimming took 0 bases from V and 10 from J; bases not matched to a gene: 10. The CDR3 is 16 residues long. Germline-derived CDR1 and CDR2 are SGHRS and YFSETQ. CDR3 in DNA: TGCGCCAGCAGCTTGGAGACGGGACAGAGTGTATCACCCCTCCACTTT. Amino acid sequence: CASSLETGQSVSPLHF. Drawing the rest from reference TRBV5-1 and TRBJ1-6, the complete variable domain is KAGVTQTPRYLIKTRGQQVTLSCSPISGHRSVSWYQQTPGQGLQFLFEYFSETQRNKGNFPGRFSGRQFSNSRSEMNVSTLELGDSALYLCASSLETGQSVSPLHFGNGTRLTVT.

The chain carries TRBV12-3 or TRBV12-4 and TRBJ1-5, with TRBD1 identical over 7 bases. The CDR3 is made up of 12 amino acids. The trim removed 8 bases at V and 6 bases at J, leaving 4 bases unmatched. CDR3 nucleotides: TGTGCCAGCGGAGGGGGCGGTCAGCCCCAGCATTTT. It codes for CASGGGGQPQHF.

This clonotype was picked up a small number of times. V is TRBV5-1 and J is TRBJ2-3; 10 bases are shared with TRBD2. This CDR3 is built from 15 residues. The V and J ends lost 8 bases and 2 bases, in that order; junction bases with no gene match: 8. Germline-derived CDR1 and CDR2 are SGHRS and YFSETQ. CDR3 sequence (DNA): TGCGCCAGTACCAGACTAGCGGGCGACACAGATACGCAGTATTTT. This sequence encodes CASTRLAGDTDTQYF.